This passage covers 7 T cell receptor beta chains from one sample sequenced in a study of T-cell reconstitution after alpha-beta-depleted transplantation in children. Preparing the TCRbeta library involved the use of unique molecular identifiers. Each CDR3 protein is one row after TCRdb ran MiXCR on the PCR reads. The data show approximately 270,000 distinct CDR3 sequences, 9.9% seen once. Source: PBMCs from the stem cell graft donor, taken from the stem cell graft. The receptors were sampled from a human donor who donated a stem cell graft to a child with SCID.

This clonotype showed up many times. The chain combines TRBV28 with TRBJ2-7; TRBD1 matches 10 bases. V shed 6 bases and J 10 bases; nucleotides not matched to a gene: 12. The CDR3 has 14 amino acids. The germline V gene has CDR1 MDHEN and CDR2 SYDVKM. CDR3: CASSLRTGGSRQYF. Written as DNA, the CDR3 is TGTGCCAGCAGCCTTAGGACAGGGGGGTCAAGACAGTACTTC.

This clonotype occurred many times. The chain uses TRBV12-3 or TRBV12-4 and TRBJ1-1; no definite D call. This CDR3 has 13 amino acids. Trimming pared 6 bases from V and 6 bases from J, leaving 14 bases between. CDR3 amino acids: CASRNNVFPEAFF. The CDR3 DNA sequence: TGTGCCAGCAGAAATAACGTGTTTCCTGAAGCTTTCTTT.

This clonotype was observed at least ten times. This chain links TRBV19 with TRBJ2-3, with TRBD2 identical over 8 bases. From germline, CDR1 is LNHDA and CDR2 SQIVND (reference sequence). Trimming cost V 6 bases and J 2 bases; bases outside gene matches: 10. The CDR3 extends over 16 amino acids. CDR3 sequence (DNA): TGTGCCAGTAGAGGGGGAGCGGGGGTCCTCACAGATACGCAGTATTTT. Translating gives CASRGGAGVLTDTQYF.

The gene calls are TRBV25-1 and TRBJ1-2, with a tentative D call TRBD1 (6 bases). The V end lost 2 bases, the J end lost 9 bases, and 13 bases lay between the germline ends. CDR3 size: 13 residues. Looked up from germline, CDR1 is MGHDK and CDR2 is SYGVNS. The CDR3 protein is CASSETGLSSYTF. In nucleotides, the CDR3 is TGTGCCAGCAGTGAAACAGGGCTCTCTAGCTACACCTTC.

This clonotype was seen a handful of times. The chain has TRBV7-9 and TRBJ2-2, with 7 bases identical to TRBD1. V lost 2 bases to trimming and J lost 7 bases; unmatched junction nucleotides: 7. The germline V gene has CDR1 SEHNR and CDR2 FQNEAQ (reference sequence). The CDR3 totals 15 residues. The CDR3 nucleotides are TGTGCCAGCAGCTTACCGGACAGGCGCAACGGGGAGCTGTTTTTT. Translating it yields CASSLPDRRNGELFF.

The chain carries TRBV3-1 and TRBJ2-7, with 12 bases fitting TRBD1. Germline lookup yields CDR1 LGHDT and CDR2 YNNKEL (reference sequence). The CDR3 covers 16 residues. Unmatched junction bases numbered 7, after V lost 4 bases and J lost 3 bases. This CDR3 reads CASSPPGQGADYEQYF. In DNA, the CDR3 is TGTGCCAGCAGCCCGCCGGGACAGGGGGCAGACTACGAGCAGTACTTC.

The gene calls are TRBV18 and TRBJ2-2; no definite D call. Germline V lookup: CDR1 KGHSH, CDR2 LQKENI. The CDR3 totals 13 residues. The V and J ends lost 3 bases and 4 bases respectively, with 6 bases between them. Here the CDR3 reads CASSPISTGELFF. The CDR3 DNA reads as TGTGCCAGCTCACCGATAAGCACCGGGGAGCTGTTTTTT. Based on the CDR3 plus reference TRBV18 and TRBJ2-2, the full variable domain is NAGVMQNPRHLVRRRGQEARLRCSPMKGHSHVYWYRQLPEEGLKFMVYLQKENIIDESGMPKERFSAEFPKEGPSILRIQQVVRGDSAAYFCASSPISTGELFFGEGSRLTVL.